The rows below give T cell receptor beta chains drawn from one sample of a study of patients and donors after allogeneic stem cell transplantation. TCRdb fed the RT-PCR reads into MiXCR, producing one record per CDR3 protein. Here the sample spans approximately 250,000 distinct CDR3 sequences, 14% being singletons. The sample comprised blood, either unsorted or a sorted T cell fraction (not recorded which). Source of these receptors: a human donor who was either an allogeneic HSCT recipient or a stem cell or donor lymphocyte infusion donor (not recorded which). It is not recorded whose cells these are; they may come from a transplant donor. CDR3s include the opening cysteine and the closing phenylalanine or tryptophan. D genes are given only for firm matches. Expanded clones are given a class, and other clones once, few, many or no size at all.

j_call clone_size d_call v_call cdr3_aa cdr3_nt
TRBJ2-7 many NA TRBV25-1 CASGRDVSYEQYF TGTGCCAGCGGCCGGGACGTATCCTACGAGCAGTACTTC
TRBJ2-1 many NA TRBV2 CASRKDRSYNEQFF TGTGCCAGCAGGAAGGACCGGTCCTACAATGAGCAGTTCTTC
TRBJ2-1 few NA TRBV5-1 CASSLVAGEQFF TGCGCCAGCAGCTTGGTTGCAGGGGAGCAGTTCTTC
TRBJ1-1 NA NA TRBV4-1 CASSQEETLNTEAFF TGCGCCAGCAGCCAAGAGGAGACATTGAACACTGAAGCTTTCTTT
TRBJ1-1 NA NA TRBV6-5 CASYWNTEAFF TGTGCCAGCTACTGGAACACTGAAGCTTTCTTT
TRBJ2-1 many NA TRBV2 CASSRGPPRNEQFF TGTGCCAGCAGCCGCGGACCACCGCGCAATGAGCAGTTCTTC
TRBJ1-5 many NA TRBV6-6 CASRRVAVQPQHF TGTGCCAGCAGGAGGGTCGCGGTTCAGCCCCAGCATTTT
TRBJ1-6 NA TRBD1 TRBV20-1 CSARRDRVNSPLHF TGCAGTGCTAGACGGGACAGGGTCAATTCACCCCTCCACTTT
TRBJ1-1 few NA TRBV29-1 CSVARGYTEAFF TGCAGCGTTGCCAGGGGCTACACTGAAGCTTTCTTT
TRBJ2-5 many TRBD1 TRBV7-8 CASSSGQGGLTWTQETQYF TGTGCCAGCAGCTCAGGACAGGGGGGGCTGACGTGGACCCAAGAGACCCAGTACTTC
TRBJ2-3 NA TRBD2 TRBV2 CASSASGRTDTQYF TGTGCCAGCAGCGCTAGCGGTCGCACAGATACGCAGTATTTT
TRBJ2-1 NA TRBD1 TRBV20-1 CSARGRQGARHEQFF TGCAGTGCTAGAGGGAGACAGGGGGCGCGCCATGAGCAGTTCTTC